This section outlines one T cell receptor (beta chain) sequence together with its context. These data belong to a study of CD8 T cells in ankylosing spondylitis. TCRdb reprocessed the 5' RACE reads via MiXCR and lists one record per CDR3 protein. The sample has around 120,000 distinct CDR3 sequences, around 8.5% seen once. Germline CDR1 DFQATT, CDR2 SNEGSKA (reference sequence). J was trimmed by 2 bases and V by 3 bases; bases with no gene match: 5. The CDR3 has 15 residues. The sequence was collected from a male donor with ankylosing spondylitis or in good health (not recorded which). The sample taken for sequencing was blood, either unsorted or a sorted T cell fraction (not recorded which). The chain recombines TRBV20-1 with TRBJ2-3, with 10 nucleotides matching TRBD2. The CDR3 DNA reads TGCAGTGCTAGCAGGACTAGCGGACACACAGATACGCAGTATTTT. Its protein is CSASRTSGHTDTQYF.